The 16 T cell receptor beta chains below all came from one sample that was sequenced in a study of blood T cells in healthy people across ages. Next came a second PCR, run for about 7 to 12 cycles, which used a sample-barcoded 5' primer along with a J-beta primer mix. Via MiXCR, TCRdb re-called the 5' RACE reads, giving one row per CDR3 protein. The top ten clones hold around 14% of a sample with 850,000 to 1,100,000 distinct CDR3 sequences, 30% to 40% of them seen once. Material for sequencing was blood. Source of these receptors: a man younger than 30 in good health.

To note about this clonotype: At one boundary the junction diverges from the germline segment, which might be a read error. This sequence joins TRBV27 and TRBJ1-6; D is unclear. Germline V lookup: CDR1 MNHEY, CDR2 SMNVEV (reference sequence). This CDR3 has 15 amino acids. CDR3 protein: CAISLSQTQSTPLHF. DNA of the CDR3: TGTGCCATCAGTTTATCGCAGACCCAATCGACACCCCTCCACTTT.

The CDR3 bases are TGCAGTGCTAGGAGGGGACTAGCGGGGGACCGAAGCTCCTACAATGAGCAGTTCTTC. As protein: CSARRGLAGDRSSYNEQFF. The genes are TRBV20-1 and TRBJ2-1; 14 nucleotides match TRBD2. From germline, CDR1 is DFQATT and CDR2 SNEGSKA (reference sequence). This CDR3 is built from 19 residues. V shed 3 bases and J 0 bases; nucleotides not matched to a gene: 10.

This chain joins TRBV4-3 and TRBJ2-1; 10 positions agree with TRBD2. The J call could be wrong; TRBJ2-7 is a better fit for the DNA end. The CDR3 covers 15 residues. Germline CDR1 and CDR2: LGHNA and YSLEER. CDR3 DNA sequence: TGCGCCAGCAGGAAGATAGCGGGGGGAAACCGTGAGCAGTACTTC. It encodes CASRKIAGGNREQYF.

A word on this clonotype: Relative to the germline gene, one junction end is altered; a read error may explain this. The genes are TRBV7-2 and TRBJ1-4; D is ambiguous. Germline CDR1 and CDR2: SGHTA and FQGNSA. CDR3 length: 15 amino acids. CDR3 amino acids: CASSPIRATNERLFF. CDR3 nucleotides: TGTGCCAGCAGCCCCATTAGGGCAACTAATGAAAGACTGTTTTTT.

This chain connects TRBV5-6 to TRBJ2-4, with TRBD1 identical over 11 bases. V was clipped by 1 base and J by 8 bases; unmatched bases: 8. Germline V CDR1 and CDR2: SGHDT, YYEEEE. The CDR3 has 16 amino acids. For the CDR3, the DNA is TGTGCCAGCAGCTTGAGTCCCGGACAGGGGGCGGACATTCAGTACTTC. This translates into CASSLSPGQGADIQYF.

This chain uses TRBV19 with TRBJ2-3; D gene unclear. The CDR3 has 13 amino acids. Deletions cut 4 bases from V and 8 bases from J, with 13 bases between. The germline gives CDR1 LNHDA, CDR2 SQIVND (reference sequence). CDR3 nucleotide sequence: TGTGCCAGTAGTAAGGCGCCTTCTAGTACGCAGTATTTT. As protein: CASSKAPSSTQYF.

Many counts were recorded for this clonotype. The chain employs TRBV9 and TRBJ2-1, with 7 nucleotides matching TRBD1. V was clipped by 4 bases and J by 8 bases; unmatched bases: 6. Germline values: CDR1 SGDLS, CDR2 YYNGEE. This CDR3 is 13 amino acids long. CDR3 sequence reads: CASSLQGNHEQFF. The CDR3 nucleotides are TGTGCCAGCAGCTTACAGGGGAACCATGAGCAGTTCTTC.

This clonotype was counted between two and nine times. The chain couples TRBV9 to TRBJ2-5, with TRBD2 matching over 8 bases. J was trimmed by 11 bases and V by 0 bases; bases with no gene match: 12. In germline, CDR1 is SGDLS, CDR2 YYNGEE. CDR3 length: 15 residues. CDR3 in amino acids: CASSVAGLDNNEQYF. CDR3 bases: TGTGCCAGCAGCGTAGCGGGACTAGATAACAATGAGCAGTACTTC.

The table lists this clonotype with a few counts. This chain connects TRBV3-1 to TRBJ2-1, with D possibly being TRBD1 or TRBD2 (6 bases each). V lost 0 bases to trimming and J lost 3 bases, with 15 bases between them. Germline V gene sequence: CDR1 LGHDT, CDR2 YNNKEL (reference sequence). The CDR3 length is 17 residues. CDR3 in amino acids: CASSQDLTGGGYNEQFF. CDR3 DNA: TGTGCCAGCAGCCAAGATCTAACTGGAGGGGGCTACAATGAGCAGTTCTTC.

The rearrangement uses TRBV2 and TRBJ1-2, with D perhaps TRBD1 (5 bases). With 8 bases removed from V and 2 bases from J, the gap between germline ends came to 12 bases. CDR3 size: 13 residues. CDR1 is SNHLY, CDR2 FYNNEI, per germline. CDR3 in DNA: TGTGCCAGCCTACGGGAGGGGAACTATGGCTACACCTTC. The encoded protein is CASLREGNYGYTF.

The rearrangement links TRBV5-1 to TRBJ1-2; D is ambiguous. The CDR3 extends over 14 amino acids. Germline V CDR1 and CDR2: SGHRS, YFSETQ. The germline V and J ends were trimmed by 7 bases and 4 bases, with 17 bases remaining between them. DNA of the CDR3: TGCGCCAGCTCTGCCGCACATTTAACCTATGGCTACACCTTC. Its translation is CASSAAHLTYGYTF.

This clonotype was recorded a few times. This sequence joins TRBV7-8 and TRBJ2-5; D call uncertain. The CDR3 sequence is 12 residues long. Germline V gene data show CDR1 as SGHVS and CDR2 as FQNEAQ. Trimming took off 8 bases at V and 1 base at J, with 8 bases between the two ends. In DNA, the CDR3 is TGTGCCAGCGGCCCATCCCAAGAGACCCAGTACTTC. Its translation: CASGPSQETQYF.

On this clonotype itself: One junction end disagrees with the germline gene, perhaps due to a read error. The chain recombines TRBV7-2 with TRBJ1-4, with D tentatively TRBD1 (5 bases). Germline assignment: CDR1 SGHTA and CDR2 FQGNSA. The CDR3 sequence is 14 residues long. In nucleotides, the CDR3 is TGTGCCAGCAGCCCCAGGGTAACTTATGAAAAACTGTTTTTT. Its translation: CASSPRVTYEKLFF.

In this sample, this clonotype turned up a few times. The chain has TRBV27 and TRBJ2-1; 7 bases line up with TRBD1. Germline V gives CDR1 MNHEY, CDR2 SMNVEV (reference sequence). The CDR3 covers 16 residues. Trimming at V came to 4 bases and at J to 2 bases, leaving 8 bases not matched to a gene. The CDR3 coding sequence is TGTGCCAGCAGTTCCTTCCGGGACAGACCCTACAATGAGCAGTTCTTC. It translates to CASSSFRDRPYNEQFF.

As for this clonotype: Given a much more abundant clone one base away, this may be a read error. The chain is built from TRBV10-3 and TRBJ2-1; perhaps TRBD2 as D (6 bases). Germline values: CDR1 ENHRY, CDR2 SYGVKD. The CDR3 contains 16 residues. Deletions cut 4 bases from V and 5 bases from J, with 18 bases between. The CDR3 sequence is CAISGRPGVVNNEQFF. The CDR3 DNA is TGTGCCATCAGTGGGAGACCGGGGGTAGTCAACAATGAGCAGTTCTTC.

The chain couples TRBV4-3 to TRBJ1-6; no firm D call. CDR1 and CDR2 from the germline V gene are LGHNA and YSLEER. CDR3 length: 13 residues. V was shortened by 4 bases and J by 14 bases, with 15 bases between the two germline ends. The CDR3 DNA reads as TGCGCCAGCAGCCCGAGTGACCGTCCAGCCCTCCACTTT. As protein: CASSPSDRPALHF.